The T cell receptor (beta chain) described here comes from a study of response to subunit inactivated influenza vaccine. Notes on the study in general: The authors put forward the suggestion that each seasonal influenza vaccination may bring in only a limited number of new T cells.

The germline CDR1 and CDR2 sequences are SGHRS and YFSETQ. This CDR3 has 14 amino acids. Trimming pared 6 bases from V and 6 bases from J, leaving 17 bases between. Details on this clonotype: Its matching antigen is unknown.

TCRdb called the RT-PCR reads again in MiXCR, with one record for every CDR3 protein. Counted here are about 700,000 distinct CDR3 sequences, 12% to 15% occurring once; the ten biggest clones make up about 7.6%. This receptor was taken from a man over 45 who received an inactivated influenza vaccine. The specimen was PBMCs from blood, collected around two weeks before vaccination. This chain connects TRBV5-1 to TRBJ2-3, with D possibly being TRBD1 (6 bases). The CDR3 DNA is TGCGCCAGCAACAGGGAACCGGCAGGGGATACGCAGTATTTT. It encodes CASNREPAGDTQYF.